This TCR beta chain is drawn from a study of T cells after yellow fever vaccination. Study-level findings and limits: Among primary-vaccination clones, most reappeared after the booster, at 96% for CD4 and 85% to 90% for CD8.

TCRdb itself ran the 5' RACE reads through MiXCR, one entry per CDR3 protein. The sample has around 590,000 distinct CDR3 sequences; 9% to 15% are singletons. CDR1 and CDR2 (germline): KGHSH, LQKENI. The germline V and J ends were trimmed by 3 bases and 0 bases, with 13 bases remaining between them. The CDR3 has 16 residues. Notes on this clonotype: As yet, its antigen is unknown.

The sequence was collected from a man aged 30 to 39 who received the YFV17D yellow fever vaccine. Sequencing used PBMCs, obtained on the day of the yellow fever booster vaccination. The chain carries TRBV18 and TRBJ2-3, with a weak D call TRBD2 (6 bases). CDR3 region: CASSPGPGTSTDTQYF. The CDR3 coding sequence is TGTGCCAGCTCACCGGGCCCGGGGACTAGCACAGATACGCAGTATTTT.